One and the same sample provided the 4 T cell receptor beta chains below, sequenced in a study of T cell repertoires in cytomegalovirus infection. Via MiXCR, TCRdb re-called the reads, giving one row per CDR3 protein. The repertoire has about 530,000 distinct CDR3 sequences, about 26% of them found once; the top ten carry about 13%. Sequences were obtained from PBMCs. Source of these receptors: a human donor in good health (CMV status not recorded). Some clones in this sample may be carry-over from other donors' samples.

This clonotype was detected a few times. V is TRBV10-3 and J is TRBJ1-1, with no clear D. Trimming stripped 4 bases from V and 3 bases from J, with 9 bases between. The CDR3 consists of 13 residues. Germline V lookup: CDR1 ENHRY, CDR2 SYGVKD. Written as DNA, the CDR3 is TGTGCCATCAGTGTAGAGTGGGACACTGAAGCTTTCTTT. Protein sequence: CAISVEWDTEAFF.

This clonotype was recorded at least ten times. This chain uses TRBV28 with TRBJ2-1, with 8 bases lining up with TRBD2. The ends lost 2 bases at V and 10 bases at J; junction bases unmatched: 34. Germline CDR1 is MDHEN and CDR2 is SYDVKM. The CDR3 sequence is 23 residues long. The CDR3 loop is CASSLPLSARQDLTWGLVGEQFF. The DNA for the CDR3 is TGTGCCAGCAGTTTACCCCTGTCCGCGAGGCAAGATCTGACCTGGGGACTAGTGGGGGAGCAGTTCTTC.

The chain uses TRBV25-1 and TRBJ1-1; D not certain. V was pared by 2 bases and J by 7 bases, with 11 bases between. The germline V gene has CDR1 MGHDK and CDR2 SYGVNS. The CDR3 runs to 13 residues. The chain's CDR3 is CASSEDVVGEAFF. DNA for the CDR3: TGTGCCAGCAGTGAAGACGTGGTGGGTGAAGCTTTCTTT.

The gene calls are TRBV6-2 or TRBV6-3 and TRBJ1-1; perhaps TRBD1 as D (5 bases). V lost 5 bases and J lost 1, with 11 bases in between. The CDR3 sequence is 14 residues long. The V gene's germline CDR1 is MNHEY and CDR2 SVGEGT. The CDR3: CASSPVGANTEAFF. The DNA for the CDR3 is TGTGCCAGCAGTCCCGTCGGGGCGAACACTGAAGCTTTCTTT.